Below, 19 T cell receptor beta chains from the same sample are listed, as sequenced in a study of blood T cells in healthy people across ages. For the second PCR, which ran for about 7 to 11 cycles, a sample-barcoded 5' primer and a J-beta primer mix were used. TCRdb fed the 5' RACE reads into MiXCR, producing one record per CDR3 protein. The data show 1.5 million to 1.8 million distinct CDR3 sequences, approximately 43% seen once. The sequenced sample consisted of blood. These TCRs come from a woman aged 18-29 years in good health.

This rearrangement joins TRBV11-2 to TRBJ2-1, with 9 bases that match TRBD1. The junction had 5 bases not matched to a gene; V was cut back by 6 bases and J by 8 bases. Per the germline V gene, CDR1 is SGHAT and CDR2 is FQNNGV. The CDR3 consists of 13 residues. This CDR3 is CASRRTGGHEQFF. In DNA, the CDR3 is TGTGCCAGCAGGCGAACAGGGGGCCATGAGCAGTTCTTC.

This clonotype occurred a few times. The chain links TRBV3-1 to TRBJ1-1; a possible D gene is TRBD1 (5 bases). Trimming removed 3 bases from V and 0 bases from J, with 17 bases in between. Germline CDR1 is LGHDT and CDR2 is YNNKEL (reference sequence). The CDR3 has 17 residues. The CDR3 region has the DNA TGTGCCAGCAGCCATGGGGCCGGGTGGGGATTGAACACTGAAGCTTTCTTT. This codes for CASSHGAGWGLNTEAFF.

The chain recombines TRBV2 with TRBJ2-7, with TRBD1 as a possible D gene (6 bases). The germline V and J ends were trimmed by 8 bases and 0 bases, with 14 bases remaining between them. The CDR3 extends over 14 amino acids. Germline values: CDR1 SNHLY, CDR2 FYNNEI. Written as DNA, the CDR3 is TGTGCCAGCGCGGCGGACAGAAGCTCCTACGAGCAGTACTTC. Amino acid sequence: CASAADRSSYEQYF. The entire variable domain, with the rest obtained from reference TRBV2 and TRBJ2-7, is as follows: EPEVTQTPSHQVTQMGQEVILRCVPISNHLYFYWYRQILGQKVEFLVSFYNNEISEKSEIFDDQFSVERPDGSNFTLKIRSTKLEDSAMYFCASAADRSSYEQYFGPGTRLTVT.

V and J are TRBV7-2 and TRBJ2-5; D ambiguous. Judging by the DNA end, TRBJ2-4 fits better; the J call may be wrong. CDR3 length: 16 residues. Per the germline V gene, CDR1 is SGHTA and CDR2 is FQGNSA. In DNA form, the CDR3 reads TGTGCCAGCAGCTTAGTGATGGGTACGGCCAAAAACATTCAGTACTTC. Translated, it gives CASSLVMGTAKNIQYF.

The chain is built from TRBV12-5 and TRBJ2-3; tentatively, D is TRBD1 (6 bases). Germline values: CDR1 LGHNT, CDR2 FRNRAP. The CDR3 is 15 amino acids. V dropped 5 bases and J dropped 5 bases, with 17 bases sitting between them. The CDR3 loop reads CASGPPGPGVDTQYF. The CDR3, as DNA: TGTGCTAGTGGTCCGCCGGGACCAGGGGTAGATACGCAGTATTTT.

The CDR3 DNA reads TGTGCCAGCAGTTTAGGGCAGACTATTGGCTACACCTTC. Protein: CASSLGQTIGYTF. V is TRBV12-3 or TRBV12-4 and J is TRBJ1-2; unclear D gene. This CDR3 has 13 residues. Trimming removed 1 base from V and 7 bases from J, with 10 bases in between.

A note on this clonotype: A much larger clone lies a single base off, so this may be a read error. This chain joins TRBV7-3 and TRBJ2-5; D is unclear. The CDR3 is 13 amino acids. V lost 4 bases to trimming and J lost 11 bases, with 17 bases between them. Germline-derived CDR1 and CDR2 are SGHTA and FQGTGA. In nucleotides, the CDR3 is TGTGCCAGCAGCTCTGCTGGCTACAATGAGCAGTACTTC. The encoded protein is CASSSAGYNEQYF. Using reference TRBV7-3 and TRBJ2-5 for the parts outside the CDR3, the full variable domain is GAGVSQTPSNKVTEKGKYVELRCDPISGHTALYWYRQSLGQGPEFLIYFQGTGAADDSGLPNDRFFAVRPEGSVSTLKIQRTERGDSAVYLCASSSAGYNEQYFGPGTRLLVL.

V is TRBV18 and J is TRBJ2-1; no reliable D call. The CDR3 contains 15 residues. V was cut by 6 bases and J by 13 bases, with 25 bases left in between. Germline lookup yields CDR1 KGHSH and CDR2 LQKENI. The CDR3: CASSPDRSDQETQFF. Here the CDR3 DNA reads TGTGCCAGCTCGCCCGACCGATCCGACCAAGAGACCCAGTTCTTC.

This clonotype turned up a few times. Here the CDR3 DNA reads TGTGCCAGCACCGAAGGGACAGGGAAAACCCACGAGCAGTACTTC. Translation gives CASTEGTGKTHEQYF. The V and J genes are TRBV6-2 or TRBV6-3 and TRBJ2-4; 9 bases line up with TRBD1. The J call may be wrong; the DNA end is better matched by TRBJ2-7. CDR1 is MNHEY and CDR2 is SVGEGT in the germline V gene. This CDR3 has 15 residues.

This clonotype was counted only a few times. Here the CDR3 reads CSAGLAGAHEQYF. Written as DNA, the CDR3 is TGCAGTGCGGGCCTAGCGGGAGCGCACGAGCAGTACTTC. The chain joins TRBV20-1 to TRBJ2-7; 10 bases map to TRBD2. Looked up from germline, CDR1 is DFQATT and CDR2 is SNEGSKA (reference sequence). Trimming took 6 bases from V and 5 from J; bases not matched to a gene: 7. This CDR3 contains 13 residues.

Remarks on this clonotype: The junction and the germline gene differ at one end; a read error may be behind it. V and J are TRBV7-7 and TRBJ2-1; D may be TRBD1 or TRBD2 (6 bases each). The germline gives CDR1 SSHAT, CDR2 FNYEAQ (reference sequence). The CDR3 is made up of 15 amino acids. CDR3 sequence: CASSLEWGALNEQFF. The CDR3 nucleotides are TGTGCTAGCAGCTTAGAGTGGGGGGCCCTCAATGAGCAGTTCTTC.

The chain links TRBV4-1 to TRBJ2-3, with D hard to call. V gave up 5 bases and J gave up 0 bases, with 12 bases separating them. The CDR3 runs to 15 residues. CDR1 is MGHRA and CDR2 is YSYEKL in the germline V gene. The CDR3 nucleotides read TGCGCCAGCAGCACCCGAAAAACTAGCACAGATACGCAGTATTTT. This sequence encodes CASSTRKTSTDTQYF.

This clonotype has only a few counts. This chain connects TRBV5-1 to TRBJ2-3; tentative D call: TRBD1 (6 bases). This CDR3 contains 14 residues. Germline V gene sequence: CDR1 SGHRS, CDR2 YFSETQ. Trimming took 2 bases from V and 11 from J, leaving 18 bases between them. CDR3 loop: CASSFYKIGTKQYF. The CDR3 region has the DNA TGCGCCAGCAGCTTCTACAAGATAGGGACAAAGCAGTATTTT.

This clonotype was seen a few times. The chain is built from TRBV6-5 and TRBJ2-1; 9 bases fit TRBD2. The CDR3 covers 16 residues. Germline trimming cut 4 bases from V and 2 bases from J; bases unmatched to any gene: 6. Germline values: CDR1 MNHEY, CDR2 SVGAGI. CDR3 residues: CASSLAGGYPYNEQFF. The CDR3 DNA sequence: TGTGCCAGCAGTTTGGCGGGAGGGTATCCCTACAATGAGCAGTTCTTC.

A single count supports this clonotype. J is TRBJ2-1 and V is TRBV7-9, with 10 nucleotides matching TRBD2. V trimming: 5 bases; J trimming: 13 bases; junction bases outside the gene matches: 14. The CDR3 length is 15 residues. Germline V gene data show CDR1 as SEHNR and CDR2 as FQNEAQ (reference sequence). In nucleotides, the CDR3 is TGTGCCAGCAGCCGAATAGCGGGGGGCCGGGAGACCCAGTTCTTC. This translates into CASSRIAGGRETQFF.

V usage is TRBV20-1 and J usage is TRBJ2-1, with TRBD2 matching 11 bases. Germline V gene lookup returns CDR1 DFQATT and CDR2 SNEGSKA (reference sequence). The CDR3 spans 18 residues. Trimming took 1 base from V and 3 from J; bases not matched to a gene: 11. CDR3 in DNA: TGCAGTGCTAGAGTTGTCCCGGGACTAGCGGAAATCTACAATGAGCAGTTCTTC. This gives the protein CSARVVPGLAEIYNEQFF.

The V call is TRBV15, the J call TRBJ2-1; 7 nucleotides match TRBD2. Trimming at V came to 0 bases and at J to 5 bases, leaving 7 bases not matched to a gene. This CDR3 contains 16 residues. Germline CDR1 is LNHNV and CDR2 is YYDKDF (reference sequence). The DNA for the CDR3 is TGTGCCACCAGCAGAGATGGGGGAGGGATCGACAATGAGCAGTTCTTC. It yields the protein CATSRDGGGIDNEQFF.

For this clonotype: One end of the junction varies from germline; a read error may be responsible. The J gene is TRBJ2-1, the V gene TRBV4-3, with D perhaps TRBD1 or TRBD2 (5 bases each). Germline V lookup: CDR1 LGHNA, CDR2 YSLEER. This CDR3 spans 18 amino acids. CDR3 in DNA: TGCCCCAGCAGCCAAGATGGGACGATTCGAGGGTTTTACAATGAGCAGTTCTTC. Protein product: CPSSQDGTIRGFYNEQFF.

The chain carries TRBV10-3 and TRBJ1-2; no reliable D call. Looked up from germline, CDR1 is ENHRY and CDR2 is SYGVKD. V was cut by 10 bases and J by 6 bases, with 15 bases left in between. The CDR3 loop spans 12 amino acids. In DNA form, the CDR3 reads TGTGCCACCTCACGGGCCGGCGATGGCTACACCTTC. Its protein is CATSRAGDGYTF.